The clone carrying this T cell receptor (beta chain) showed up many times. Its antigen is currently unknown. Documented time point: newly diagnosed GD, antithyroid drugs for less than 3 months. Generation of the TCR library employed RNA extracted from PBMCs. These data originate in a study of regulatory T cells in long-lasting Graves disease. Study in general: Newly diagnosed Graves' patients took antithyroid drugs under 3 months. Points from the study as a whole: Peripheral blood, not thyroid tissue, was the sole material studied. Limited sample numbers may have lowered accuracy.

Combining iRepertoire HTBI primers with Arm-PCR of CDR3 regions, the authors built TCR beta libraries. Methods used by the authors: Taken together, the samples had 62 TRBV and approximately 13 TRBJ segments identified. TCRdb fed the multiplex PCR reads into MiXCR, producing one record per CDR3 protein. The V and J calls, along with clone size, are taken from TCRdb and not from the paper's own processing. The table records about 370,000 distinct CDR3 sequences, about 16% of them present only once. The V and J ends lost 6 bases and 5 bases, in that order; junction bases with no gene match: 9. Germline-derived CDR1 and CDR2 are GTSNPN and SVGIG (reference sequence). This CDR3 contains 13 residues.

This receptor was identified in a female donor with Graves disease. This rearrangement joins TRBV30 to TRBJ2-7; 8 bases agree with TRBD2. The sequencing here drew on peripheral blood mononuclear cells (PBMCs), taken at new diagnosis, from a patient treated with antithyroid drugs. The CDR3 DNA is TGTGCCTGTAGACGGACTAGCTTCGACGAGCAGTACTTC. Residues: CACRRTSFDEQYF. The whole variable domain, remainder taken from reference TRBV30 and TRBJ2-7, is SQTIHQWPATLVQPVGSPLSLECTVEGTSNPNLYWYRQAAGRGLQLLFYSVGIGQISSEVPQNLSASRPQDRQFILSSKKLLLSDSGFYLCACRRTSFDEQYFGPGTRLTVT.